A selection of T cell receptor beta chains follows, all from one sample in a study of shared clonotypes between healthy human individuals. Only in-frame clones appear in the TCRdb table, and some are missing; sequencing was by immunoSEQ multiplex PCR. The table lists about 820,000 clones, roughly 92% of them singletons. The sample comprised naive CD8+ T cells sorted from blood. These receptors came from a man under 40 in good health. Both conserved end residues are part of each CDR3. The order of the fields is J gene, V gene, D gene, clone size, CDR3 DNA, CDR3 protein. D genes are given only for firm matches. Expanded clones get a size class; other rows say once, few or many, or leave the size out.

TRBJ2-1 TRBV10-2 - - TGCGCCAGCAGTGAGTCGATAGTCGGGGATCATGAGCAGTTCTTC CASSESIVGDHEQFF
TRBJ2-3 TRBV9 TRBD2 - TGTGCCAGCAGCCTACGGGCGGGAGGGCCAACAGATACGCAGTATTTT CASSLRAGGPTDTQYF
TRBJ2-7 TRBV11-2 - - TGTGCCAGCAGCTTAGTAGGCCAACTCTCCTACGAGCAGTACTTC CASSLVGQLSYEQYF
TRBJ2-7 TRBV28 TRBD2 - TGTGCCAGCAACCTAGGAGGGACTAACGACCACGACTTCTCCTACGAGCAGTACTTC CASNLGGTNDHDFSYEQYF
TRBJ2-5 TRBV6-5 - - TGTGCCAGCAGTTACTCACTGGGTAGCCTTCAAGAGACCCAGTACTTC CASSYSLGSLQETQYF
TRBJ2-7 TRBV28 TRBD1 - TGTGCCAGCAGTTATACAGGGGGCGCAAACGAGCAGTACTTC CASSYTGGANEQYF
TRBJ2-2 TRBV5-1 - - TGCGCCAGCAGCAAGCACCGGGAGCTGTTTTTT CASSKHRELFF
TRBJ2-7 TRBV5-4 TRBD1 - TGTGCCAGCAGCTTCGCCGGACAGGGGGCGGTGTACGAGCAGTACTTC CASSFAGQGAVYEQYF
TRBJ2-2 TRBV19 TRBD2 - TGTGCCAGTAGTATCGGACTAGCGGGAGCGGCCACCGGGGAGCTGTTTTTT CASSIGLAGAATGELFF
TRBJ2-5 TRBV19 - - TGTGCCAGTAGTAAAGTAGCGTATACACCCCAAGAGACCCAGTACTTC CASSKVAYTPQETQYF
TRBJ2-7 TRBV7-8 TRBD1 once TGTGCCAGCAGCTTAACGGGACAGGACTACGAGCAGTACTTC CASSLTGQDYEQYF
TRBJ1-4 TRBV27 - once TGTGCCAGCAAATCTATCGCAACTAATGAAAAACTGTTTTTT CASKSIATNEKLFF
TRBJ2-3 TRBV27 - - TGTGCCAGCAGTTTATCGTCGAACAGATACACAGATACGCAGTATTTT CASSLSSNRYTDTQYF
TRBJ2-7 TRBV10-1 - - TGCGCCAGCAGTGAGTCGCCGGGACCTTCCTACGAGCAGTACTTC CASSESPGPSYEQYF
TRBJ2-4 TRBV29-1 - - TGCAGCGTCGCAGAAGGAAGCAAAAACATTCAGTACTTC CSVAEGSKNIQYF
TRBJ2-1 TRBV18 TRBD2 - TGTGCCAGCTCACCAACAGCGGGAGCGTCCCATGAGCAGTTCTTC CASSPTAGASHEQFF
TRBJ2-7 TRBV2 TRBD2 - TGTGCCAGCAGTGAACGACTAGCGGGAGCCTCCTACGAGCAGTACTTC CASSERLAGASYEQYF
TRBJ2-3 TRBV28 - - TGTGCCAGCAGTTACGGGGGTGATACGCAGTATTTT CASSYGGDTQYF
TRBJ2-1 TRBV4-2 TRBD2 - TGTGCCAGCAGGGGCCCCACTAGCGGGAGGGCCAATGAGCAGTTCTTC CASRGPTSGRANEQFF
TRBJ2-1 TRBV19 TRBD2 - TGTGCCAGTAGTTATGGACTAGGGGACAATGAGCAGTTCTTC CASSYGLGDNEQFF
TRBJ2-5 TRBV7-7 TRBD1 - TGTGCCAGCAGCTTTCGCGGTACAGGGGGCGACTTTAAAGAGACCCAGTACTTC CASSFRGTGGDFKETQYF
TRBJ2-1 TRBV5-1 - - TGCGCCAGCAGCGAGGAGCTAGGAAACAATGAGCAGTTCTTC CASSEELGNNEQFF
TRBJ2-7 TRBV5-6 - - TGTGCCAGCAGCAAGAACCCGACAGGGCGGATGGCGGGAGAGCAGTACTTC CASSKNPTGRMAGEQYF
TRBJ2-5 TRBV15 TRBD1 once TGTGCCACCAGCGTGGACAGGACCCAAGAGACCCAGTACTTC CATSVDRTQETQYF
TRBJ1-4 TRBV7-8 TRBD1 - TGTGCCATCCAACCTGCCGGGACAGTGGGGGAAAAACTGTTTTTT CAIQPAGTVGEKLFF
TRBJ1-1 TRBV2 - - TGTGCCAGCAGTGAATTCAGGGCCACTGAAGCTTTCTTT CASSEFRATEAFF
TRBJ2-1 TRBV9 - - TGTGCCAGCAGCGTAGCCGTGACGGAACTGGGGGAGCAGTTCTTC CASSVAVTELGEQFF
TRBJ2-1 TRBV5-1 - - TGCGCCAGCGGGGGCCCAGTGGTCAACAATGAGCAGTTCTTC CASGGPVVNNEQFF
TRBJ2-1 TRBV14 TRBD2 - TGTGCCAGCAGCCAAGCCCACCGGACTAGCGGGAGTGTGGGTGAGCAGTTCTTC CASSQAHRTSGSVGEQFF
TRBJ1-5 TRBV2 - - TGTGCCAGCAGTGATCAGCCAGGGGATAATCAGCCCCAGCATTTT CASSDQPGDNQPQHF
TRBJ2-7 TRBV6-5 - few TGTGCCAGCGGCCCGAACTCCTACGAGCAGTACTTC CASGPNSYEQYF
TRBJ2-1 TRBV19 TRBD2 - TGTGCCAGTAGTATAGTTAGCGGGAGTGACTCCTACAATGAGCAGTTCTTC CASSIVSGSDSYNEQFF
TRBJ2-1 TRBV11-3 TRBD2 - TGTGCCAGCAGCTTGGGACTAGCGGCGGATGAGCAGTTCTTC CASSLGLAADEQFF
TRBJ2-7 TRBV5-1 - once TGCGCCAGCAGCTTGGCCGCAGGTCTCGAGCAGTACTTC CASSLAAGLEQYF
TRBJ2-3 TRBV12-5 - - TGTGCTAGTGGTTTGTCTGAAGGAAGTTTTCGCCCAGATACGCAGTATTTT CASGLSEGSFRPDTQYF
TRBJ2-1 TRBV7-9 TRBD1 - TGTGCCAGCAGCACTACTGGACAGGGTAGCTCCTACAATGAGCAGTTCTTC CASSTTGQGSSYNEQFF
TRBJ2-1 TRBV6-1 TRBD2 - TGTGCCAGCAGTGAAAGGAGTAGCGGGATAGGCAATGAGCAGTTCTTC CASSERSSGIGNEQFF